A single sample is the source of the 28 T cell receptor beta chains below, sequenced in a study of Graves' ophthalmopathy and Graves' hyperthyroidism. The sequenced template was RNA, covering the TCR beta CDR3 region. Scientists carried out first-round RT-PCR using HTBI primers and then a second-round multiplex PCR. TCRdb called the multiplex PCR reads again in MiXCR, with one record for every CDR3 protein. The sample consists of around 660,000 distinct CDR3 sequences, approximately 39% of them appearing once. Sequenced input: peripheral blood. The receptors were gathered from an adult man with Graves' ophthalmopathy.

This clonotype was detected a few times. This rearrangement joins TRBV13 to TRBJ2-7; TRBD1 or TRBD2 may be the D gene (6 bases each). Between the trimmed V and J ends, which lost 0 bases and 4 bases, there was a span of 13 bases. The CDR3 is made up of 15 amino acids. The germline gives CDR1 PRHDT, CDR2 FYEKMQ (reference sequence). CDR3 sequence: CASSLGRGLGYEQYF. DNA for the CDR3: TGTGCCAGCAGCTTAGGTCGGGGGCTAGGGTACGAGCAGTACTTC.

This chain uses TRBV15 with TRBJ2-3; 9 nucleotides agree with TRBD2. V lost 1 base, J lost 5 bases, and 7 bases stayed unmatched. The CDR3 totals 16 residues. Per germline, CDR1 LNHNV and CDR2 YYDKDF (reference sequence). The CDR3 bases are TGTGCCACCAGCAGAGTGGGCGGGAGGGCCGTAGATACGCAGTATTTT. This encodes CATSRVGGRAVDTQYF.

This clonotype has at least ten counts. This chain links TRBV20-1 with TRBJ1-1, with no clear D. In germline, CDR1 is DFQATT, CDR2 SNEGSKA (reference sequence). The V and J ends lost 3 bases and 11 bases respectively, with 22 bases between them. This CDR3 spans 14 amino acids. The CDR3 is CSASDESIVMSAFF. The CDR3 nucleotides are TGCAGTGCTAGTGACGAGAGCATTGTTATGTCGGCTTTCTTT.

This clonotype showed up many times. The rearrangement links TRBV20-1 to TRBJ1-5; D possibly corresponds to TRBD1 (5 bases). Germline values: CDR1 DFQATT, CDR2 SNEGSKA (reference sequence). The V end was cut by 2 bases, the J end by 4 bases, with 12 bases between. This CDR3 spans 14 amino acids. The CDR3 region is CSARSREGNQPQHF. CDR3 DNA sequence: TGCAGTGCTAGATCCAGGGAGGGGAATCAGCCCCAGCATTTT.

This clonotype was seen repeatedly, ten times or more. The genes are TRBV10-3 and TRBJ1-5; D is unresolved. Germline CDR1 is ENHRY and CDR2 is SYGVKD. Trimming removed 8 bases at V and 3 bases at J, with 11 bases between. This CDR3 spans 13 amino acids. CDR3 DNA sequence: TGTGCCATCGGAGAACGACTCAATCAGCCCCAGCATTTT. This codes for CAIGERLNQPQHF.

This clonotype showed up many times. The chain links TRBV10-3 to TRBJ2-7; 7 bases are shared with TRBD1. Trimming cost V 7 bases and J 6 bases; bases outside gene matches: 6. The CDR3 is 12 amino acids. Germline V gene lookup returns CDR1 ENHRY and CDR2 SYGVKD. CDR3 in amino acids: CAITEPGGEQYF. As DNA, the CDR3 is TGTGCCATCACCGAACCAGGGGGCGAGCAGTACTTC.

This clonotype was picked up many times. V usage is TRBV12-3 or TRBV12-4 and J usage is TRBJ1-4; D is ambiguous. V was shortened by 6 bases and J by 2 bases, with 13 bases between the two germline ends. The CDR3 totals 15 residues. CDR3 bases: TGTGCCAGCAGCTACCAACCGGCCACTAATGAAAAACTGTTTTTT. Its protein product is CASSYQPATNEKLFF.

The table lists this clonotype with many counts. The genes are TRBV7-2 and TRBJ1-5; the match to TRBD1 covers 9 bases. The CDR3 contains 16 residues. J was trimmed by 2 bases and V by 1 base; bases with no gene match: 3. Looked up from germline, CDR1 is SGHTA and CDR2 is FQGNSA. CDR3 coding DNA: TGTGCCAGCAGCTTAGTTACAGGGGGCGGCAATCAGCCCCAGCATTTT. It specifies CASSLVTGGGNQPQHF.

The J gene is TRBJ2-5, the V gene TRBV15, with TRBD2 identical over 8 bases. The CDR3 runs 16 residues. J gave up 2 bases and V 3 bases, and 8 bases lay outside the gene matches. Germline values: CDR1 LNHNV, CDR2 YYDKDF (reference sequence). The CDR3 DNA follows: TGTGCCACCAGCAGCCCACAAACTAGCGGACAAGAGACCCAGTACTTC. Its translation: CATSSPQTSGQETQYF. Filled out from reference TRBV15 and TRBJ2-5, the complete variable domain reads DAMVIQNPRYQVTQFGKPVTLSCSQTLNHNVMYWYQQKSSQAPKLLFHYYDKDFNNEADTPDNFQSRRPNTSFCFLDIRSPGLGDTAMYLCATSSPQTSGQETQYFGPGTRLLVL.

This clonotype occurred a few times. The rearrangement joins TRBV19 to TRBJ1-5, with D uncertain. This CDR3 is 17 amino acids long. V lost 8 bases and J 6 bases, leaving 26 bases between the germline ends. CDR1 LNHDA and CDR2 SQIVND come from the germline V gene (reference sequence). As DNA, the CDR3 is TGTGCCAGTGGGAGTCAGGCGGCCGAAGGCGGATTTCAGCCCCAGCATTTT. Its translation is CASGSQAAEGGFQPQHF.

The chain employs TRBV20-1 and TRBJ1-2; 7 bases match TRBD1. Per germline, CDR1 DFQATT and CDR2 SNEGSKA (reference sequence). The V gene end was trimmed by 3 bases and the J gene end by 8 bases; junction bases not matched to a gene: 12. This CDR3 is 14 amino acids long. CDR3 protein: CSASRQGGLEGYTF. Here the CDR3 DNA reads TGCAGTGCTAGTAGACAGGGTGGCCTGGAGGGCTACACCTTC.

Of note for this clonotype: With a much larger clone just one base away, this may be a read error. The genes are TRBV7-3 and TRBJ1-2; a possible D gene is TRBD1 (5 bases). V was clipped by 5 bases and J by 3 bases, with 16 bases between them. Per the germline V gene, CDR1 is SGHTA and CDR2 is FQGTGA. This CDR3 comprises 15 residues. The chain's CDR3 is CASSLSGGGYYGYTF. The CDR3 nucleotides are TGTGCCAGCAGCCTCTCCGGGGGTGGGTACTATGGCTACACCTTC.

J is TRBJ2-7 and V is TRBV7-6, with 7 bases identical to TRBD1. V shed 1 base, J shed 6 bases, and the junction held 15 bases outside the gene matches. The germline V gene has CDR1 SGHVS and CDR2 FNYEAQ. The CDR3 has 17 residues. The CDR3 spells CASSLVPSKTGRGEQYF. CDR3 bases: TGTGCCAGCAGCTTAGTTCCATCTAAGACAGGGCGCGGCGAGCAGTACTTC.

A word on this clonotype: Its ends do not fully match the called genes, so a read error is possible. The chain links TRBV5-1 to TRBJ2-5; D remains ambiguous. CDR3 length: 13 residues. Germline CDR1 SGHRS, CDR2 YFSETQ. This chain's CDR3 is CARSLEGFETQYF. CDR3 bases: TGCGCCAGAAGCTTGGAAGGGTTTGAGACCCAGTACTTC.

Only a few counts were recorded for this clonotype. The genes are TRBV7-3 and TRBJ1-1; 11 bases are shared with TRBD1. V shed 5 bases, J shed 4 bases, and the junction held 9 bases outside the gene matches. The length of the CDR3 is 16 residues. CDR1 is SGHTA, CDR2 FQGTGA, per germline. The CDR3 sequence is CASSPRDRGGGTEAFF. The CDR3 nucleotides read TGTGCCAGCAGCCCGCGGGACAGGGGGGGGGGCACTGAAGCTTTCTTT.

V is TRBV15 and J is TRBJ2-7, with 10 bases that match TRBD1. The germline gives CDR1 LNHNV, CDR2 YYDKDF (reference sequence). Losses at the gene ends were 3 bases for V and 5 bases for J; bases not matched to a gene: 7. CDR3 length: 15 amino acids. The CDR3 here is CATSSFGDRGHEQYF. DNA for the CDR3: TGTGCCACCAGCAGTTTTGGGGACAGGGGTCACGAGCAGTACTTC.

The chain carries TRBV10-3 and TRBJ1-1; 8 bases map to TRBD1. V lost 3 bases to trimming and J lost 10 bases; unmatched junction nucleotides: 7. The CDR3 totals 13 residues. Germline V gene data show CDR1 as ENHRY and CDR2 as SYGVKD. CDR3 coding DNA: TGTGCCATCAGTGACAGCCCAGACAGGGGAGCTTTCTTT. Translating gives CAISDSPDRGAFF.

The CDR3 region has the DNA TGTGCCAGCAGCCCGCCGGACAGGGGAGATACGCAGTATTTT. Residues: CASSPPDRGDTQYF. The chain combines TRBV9 with TRBJ2-3, with 9 bases identical to TRBD1. CDR1 SGDLS and CDR2 YYNGEE come from the germline V gene. The CDR3 loop spans 14 amino acids. J was trimmed by 5 bases and V by 4 bases; bases with no gene match: 5.

On this clonotype: The conserved phenylalanine or tryptophan normally closing the CDR3 is absent here, so this likely arose from a read error. This chain uses TRBV19 with TRBJ2-7, with 8 positions matching TRBD1. The CDR3 covers 16 residues. J gave up 6 bases and V 1 base, and 11 bases lay outside the gene matches. Per germline, CDR1 LNHDA and CDR2 SQIVND (reference sequence). CDR3 in DNA: TGTGCCAGTAGTATAGCTACAGGACAGGGAACGCGCGAGCAGTACCTC. The encoded protein is CASSIATGQGTREQYL.

The rearrangement uses TRBV2 and TRBJ1-1; the D gene is possibly TRBD1 (6 bases). This CDR3 is 11 amino acids long. Looked up from germline, CDR1 is SNHLY and CDR2 is FYNNEI. V was clipped by 11 bases and J by 1 base, with 8 bases between them. The CDR3 DNA reads TGTGCCCCACAGGGGAACACTGAAGCTTTCTTT. Protein: CAPQGNTEAFF. Full variable domain (outside the CDR3, taken from reference TRBV2 and TRBJ1-1): EPEVTQTPSHQVTQMGQEVILRCVPISNHLYFYWYRQILGQKVEFLVSFYNNEISEKSEIFDDQFSVERPDGSNFTLKIRSTKLEDSAMYFCAPQGNTEAFFGQGTRLTVV.

The chain has TRBV2 and TRBJ2-7, with 12 bases matching TRBD2. Germline V gives CDR1 SNHLY, CDR2 FYNNEI. The CDR3 is 14 residues long. The J segment lost 0 bases and the V segment lost 10 bases, leaving 4 bases of the junction unmatched. This CDR3 reads CATRTSGNSYEQYF. In DNA form, the CDR3 reads TGTGCCACGAGGACTAGCGGGAACTCCTACGAGCAGTACTTC.

A remark on this clonotype: This likely comes from a read error, as the CDR3 has no conserved phenylalanine or tryptophan at its end. The rearrangement links TRBV4-1 to TRBJ1-1; no definite D call. Germline V gene data show CDR1 as MGHRA and CDR2 as YSYEKL. CDR3 length: 15 amino acids. The germline V and J ends were trimmed by 2 bases and 1 base, with 11 bases remaining between them. The CDR3 spells CASSQTITTNTEAFL. CDR3 coding DNA: TGCGCCAGCAGCCAAACTATCACAACGAACACTGAAGCTTTCCTT.

This clonotype has at least ten counts. This chain joins TRBV2 and TRBJ1-5; tentative D call: TRBD1 (5 bases). The CDR3 has 15 amino acids. Germline V gene sequence: CDR1 SNHLY, CDR2 FYNNEI. The V end was cut by 2 bases, the J end by 3 bases, with 11 bases between. The CDR3 here is CASSELGDTNQPQHF. CDR3 sequence (DNA): TGTGCCAGCAGTGAACTAGGGGATACCAATCAGCCCCAGCATTTT.

The sample holds one count of this clonotype. V is TRBV29-1 and J is TRBJ1-4, with D perhaps TRBD1 (6 bases). V gave up 6 bases and J gave up 11 bases, with 16 bases separating them. The CDR3 has 12 amino acids. Germline CDR1 reads SQVTM; CDR2 reads ANQGSEA. For the CDR3, the DNA is TGCAGCGTGGCAGGGGTCGGATGGAAACTGTTTTTT. Encoded protein: CSVAGVGWKLFF.

The chain recombines TRBV10-2 with TRBJ2-5; TRBD2 matches at 8 bases. The germline V gene encodes CDR1 WSHSY and CDR2 SAAADI. The CDR3 consists of 14 residues. The junction had 6 bases not matched to a gene; V was cut back by 7 bases and J by 2 bases. The CDR3: CASTLAATQETQYF. CDR3 DNA: TGCGCCAGCACACTAGCGGCGACTCAAGAGACCCAGTACTTC.

As concerns this clonotype: Just one base apart from a much larger clone, this may be a read error. The chain combines TRBV11-2 with TRBJ2-5; perhaps TRBD1 as D (6 bases). The V end lost 2 bases, the J end lost 2 bases, and 9 bases lay between the germline ends. The CDR3 loop spans 14 amino acids. CDR1 is SGHAT, CDR2 FQNNGV, per germline. The CDR3 spells CASSLHREQETQYF. DNA of the CDR3: TGTGCCAGCAGCTTACACAGGGAACAAGAGACCCAGTACTTC.

Ten or more counts support this clonotype. This rearrangement joins TRBV7-2 to TRBJ1-3, with D maybe TRBD1 (5 bases). The CDR3 totals 16 residues. V was trimmed by 0 bases and J by 0 bases, leaving 9 bases between them. From germline, CDR1 is SGHTA and CDR2 FQGNSA. CDR3 DNA sequence: TGTGCCAGCAGCTTAGCACGGGGCAGCTCTGGAAACACCATATATTTT. Protein sequence: CASSLARGSSGNTIYF.

The chain couples TRBV19 to TRBJ2-5; D might be TRBD1 or TRBD2, each matching 9 bases. This CDR3 region has 19 residues. V was shortened by 5 bases and J by 3 bases, with 28 bases between the two germline ends. Germline CDR1 and CDR2: LNHDA and SQIVND (reference sequence). CDR3 sequence: CASSRTSASRGTGKETQYF. DNA for the CDR3: TGTGCCAGTAGTCGGACTAGCGCCAGCCGTGGGACAGGGAAAGAGACCCAGTACTTC.